The 28 T cell receptor beta chains below come from one sample, sequenced in a study of T cells after yellow fever vaccination. TCRdb reprocessed the 5' RACE reads via MiXCR and lists one record per CDR3 protein. The sample contains 100,000 to 150,000 distinct CDR3 sequences, 8% to 10% of which appear only once. Here the sequenced sample was CD8+ T cells sorted from PBMCs, taken on the day of the yellow fever booster vaccination. All receptors derive from a man aged 18 to 29 who received the YFV17D yellow fever vaccine.

Ten or more counts support this clonotype. V and J are TRBV4-3 and TRBJ2-1; D is unclear. The CDR3 covers 15 residues. Trimming took off 8 bases at V and 2 bases at J, with 16 bases between the two ends. Germline loops: CDR1 LGHNA, CDR2 YSLEER. The CDR3 sequence: CASALHNRPYNEQFF. The CDR3, as DNA: TGCGCCAGCGCCCTCCACAACAGACCCTACAATGAGCAGTTCTTC.

This clonotype was seen a few times. The J gene is TRBJ1-2, the V gene TRBV21-1. TRBV21-1 is labeled a pseudogene. The CDR3 loop spans 13 amino acids. CDR3 residues: CASSIRTVFSYTF. CDR3 in DNA: TGTGCCAGCAGCATCCGGACTGTGTTCAGCTACACCTTC.

This clonotype was observed a few times. The J gene is TRBJ2-5, the V gene TRBV5-1; 8 bases align to TRBD1. The J segment lost 5 bases and the V segment lost 0 bases, leaving 9 bases of the junction unmatched. The CDR3 is made up of 16 amino acids. Germline V gene data show CDR1 as SGHRS and CDR2 as YFSETQ. CDR3 sequence: CASSLVPGGTSETQYF. The CDR3 bases are TGCGCCAGCAGCTTGGTCCCAGGGGGCACCTCCGAGACCCAGTACTTC.

In this sample, this clonotype turned up a few times. This chain links TRBV6-2 or TRBV6-3 with TRBJ2-5, with 7 positions matching TRBD1. V gave up 8 bases and J gave up 4 bases; unmatched junction bases: 4. CDR3 length: 12 amino acids. Germline V gene lookup returns CDR1 MNHEY and CDR2 SVGEGT. CDR3 sequence: CASGQDGETQYF. The DNA of the CDR3 is TGTGCCAGCGGACAGGATGGAGAGACCCAGTACTTC.

Only a few counts were recorded for this clonotype. The chain has TRBV5-1 and TRBJ2-7; either TRBD1 or TRBD2 may fit D (5 bases each). Germline V lookup: CDR1 SGHRS, CDR2 YFSETQ. The length of the CDR3 is 16 residues. V shed 3 bases and J shed 2 bases, with 18 bases lying between them. The CDR3 loop reads CASSSASGRDPYEQYF. DNA of the CDR3: TGCGCCAGCAGCTCCGCCAGCGGCAGGGACCCCTACGAGCAGTACTTC.

This clonotype has a count of ten or more. V and J are TRBV25-1 and TRBJ2-3; D is ambiguous. V lost 6 bases and J 4 bases, leaving 5 bases between the germline ends. Germline CDR1 MGHDK, CDR2 SYGVNS. The CDR3 consists of 11 residues. CDR3 coding DNA: TGTGCCAGCAGAGGCCCAGATACGCAGTATTTT. Translating it yields CASRGPDTQYF.

CDR3 sequence reads: CASRRHGSYGYTF. CDR3 nucleotides: TGTGCCAGCAGGAGACACGGGAGCTATGGCTACACCTTC. The chain recombines TRBV12-3 or TRBV12-4 with TRBJ1-2; D unresolved. The ends were cut back, 6 bases at V and 4 bases at J, with 12 bases in the middle. The CDR3 totals 13 residues.

This clonotype was observed a handful of times. The chain employs TRBV7-9 and TRBJ1-1, with D possibly being TRBD1 (5 bases). The CDR3 sequence is 12 residues long. Between the trimmed V and J ends, which lost 3 bases and 10 bases, there was a span of 12 bases. The germline V gene encodes CDR1 SEHNR and CDR2 FQNEAQ (reference sequence). The CDR3 sequence is CASSLWGEPAFF. The DNA of the CDR3 is TGTGCCAGCAGCTTGTGGGGGGAACCAGCTTTCTTT.

This clonotype was counted only a few times. The chain uses TRBV25-1 and TRBJ2-5; D uncertain. Trimming cost V 2 bases and J 1 base, with 2 bases left between them. The CDR3 is 12 residues long. Germline CDR1 reads MGHDK; CDR2 reads SYGVNS. As DNA, the CDR3 is TGTGCCAGCAGTGAACCCCAAGAGACCCAGTACTTC. This translates into CASSEPQETQYF.

The rearrangement joins TRBV25-1 to TRBJ2-1, with D hard to call. Germline V lookup: CDR1 MGHDK, CDR2 SYGVNS. CDR3 length: 11 amino acids. V gave up 9 bases and J gave up 7 bases, with 10 bases separating them. The CDR3 here is CASTSRNEQFF. Here the CDR3 DNA reads TGTGCCAGTACGAGTAGAAATGAGCAGTTCTTC.

This clonotype was seen a handful of times. This chain uses TRBV11-2 with TRBJ1-1; maybe TRBD1 (6 bases). V lost 1 base to trimming and J lost 2 bases, with 11 bases between them. Germline V lookup: CDR1 SGHAT, CDR2 FQNNGV. The CDR3 consists of 15 residues. CDR3 region: CASSLGRGGNTEAFF. For the CDR3, the DNA is TGTGCCAGCAGCTTAGGAAGGGGGGGAAACACTGAAGCTTTCTTT.

This clonotype occurred a few times. This chain links TRBV5-5 with TRBJ1-1; 7 positions agree with TRBD1. CDR3 size: 14 residues. CDR1 is SGHKS and CDR2 is YYEKEE in the germline V gene (reference sequence). V gave up 0 bases and J gave up 3 bases; unmatched junction bases: 2. The CDR3 region is CASSLEGAYTEAFF. The CDR3 DNA reads as TGTGCCAGCAGCTTGGAGGGGGCTTACACTGAAGCTTTCTTT.

There are many counts of this clonotype. The genes are TRBV9 and TRBJ1-2; D is ambiguous. V lost 0 bases to trimming and J lost 3 bases, with 12 bases between them. The CDR3 runs to 15 residues. CDR1 is SGDLS, CDR2 YYNGEE, per germline. In DNA form, the CDR3 reads TGTGCCAGCAGCGTAGACGGGGAACCAGACTATGGCTACACCTTC. Its protein product is CASSVDGEPDYGYTF.

This clonotype appeared a few times. V gene TRBV13 combines with J gene TRBJ1-2; D gene uncertain. Trimming took 1 base from V and 4 from J, leaving 13 bases between them. Germline V gives CDR1 PRHDT, CDR2 FYEKMQ (reference sequence). This CDR3 contains 15 residues. CDR3 sequence: CASSLEGLETYGYTF. In DNA form, the CDR3 reads TGTGCCAGCAGCTTAGAGGGCCTCGAAACCTATGGCTACACCTTC.

The chain combines TRBV7-9 with TRBJ2-2; weak D call: TRBD1 (5 bases). Germline V gene sequence: CDR1 SEHNR, CDR2 FQNEAQ (reference sequence). The CDR3 spans 14 residues. V was pared by 5 bases and J by 4 bases, with 11 bases between. CDR3 DNA: TGTGCCAGCAGCCTACCCCAGGGCACCGGGGAGCTGTTTTTT. Residues: CASSLPQGTGELFF. The complete variable domain, with remaining parts taken from reference TRBV7-9 and TRBJ2-2, reads DTGVSQNPRHKITKRGQNVTFRCDPISEHNRLYWYRQTLGQGPEFLTYFQNEAQLEKSRLLSDRFSAERPKGSFSTLEIQRTEQGDSAMYLCASSLPQGTGELFFGEGSRLTVL.

The gene calls are TRBV2 and TRBJ2-7; D remains unclear. The CDR3 extends over 13 amino acids. Germline V lookup: CDR1 SNHLY, CDR2 FYNNEI. The germline V and J ends were trimmed by 5 bases and 2 bases, with 10 bases remaining between them. CDR3 DNA sequence: TGTGCCAGCAGTCACTCCAATACCTACGAGCAGTACGTC. It translates to CASSHSNTYEQYV.

The V call is TRBV6-6, the J call TRBJ2-7, with a tentative D call TRBD2 (6 bases). The CDR3 is 16 residues long. From germline, CDR1 is MNHNY and CDR2 SVGAGI (reference sequence). V lost 4 bases and J lost 3, with 19 bases in between. The CDR3 reads CASSSHSFLEGYEQYF. In DNA, the CDR3 is TGTGCCAGCAGTTCCCATTCCTTCCTGGAGGGCTACGAGCAGTACTTC.

A few counts support this clonotype. V gene TRBV7-2 combines with J gene TRBJ1-6; D unresolved. The CDR3 has 14 residues. Trimming took off 0 bases at V and 5 bases at J, with 5 bases between the two ends. Germline loops: CDR1 SGHTA, CDR2 FQGNSA. CDR3 protein: CASSLASHNSPLHF. The DNA for the CDR3 is TGTGCCAGCAGCTTAGCATCACATAATTCACCCCTCCACTTT.

V and J are TRBV19 and TRBJ1-1; 8 bases map to TRBD1. After removal of 2 bases from V and 6 bases from J, the junction contained 5 bases not matched to a gene. The germline V gene encodes CDR1 LNHDA and CDR2 SQIVND (reference sequence). This CDR3 is built from 14 residues. The CDR3 region is CASSIRTGYAEAFF. The CDR3 DNA follows: TGTGCCAGTAGTATACGGACAGGGTACGCTGAAGCTTTCTTT.

In its sample, this clonotype was seen a few times. The V and J genes are TRBV7-8 and TRBJ2-3; D not certain. CDR1 and CDR2 (germline): SGHVS, FQNEAQ. V was shortened by 2 bases and J by 4 bases, with 7 bases between the two germline ends. This CDR3 has 13 amino acids. Here the CDR3 reads CASSLLGADTQYF. CDR3 nucleotide sequence: TGTGCCAGCAGCTTATTGGGCGCAGATACGCAGTATTTT.

This clonotype was detected many times. The chain carries TRBV6-5 and TRBJ1-3; D gene unclear. Per the germline V gene, CDR1 is MNHEY and CDR2 is SVGAGI. With 6 bases removed from V and 0 bases from J, the gap between germline ends came to 12 bases. The CDR3 extends over 15 amino acids. Here the CDR3 DNA reads TGTGCCAGCAGCCGCGTTTCGGACTCTGGAAACACCATATATTTT. This encodes CASSRVSDSGNTIYF.

This clonotype was seen ten or more times. The genes are TRBV4-3 and TRBJ1-1; no firm D call. The CDR3 is 14 amino acids. Trimming pared 0 bases from V and 11 bases from J, leaving 16 bases between. Germline CDR1 and CDR2: LGHNA and YSLEER. The CDR3 DNA sequence: TGCGCCAGCAGCCAAGATTCGACCTCCGGTCGGGCTTTCTTT. Protein sequence: CASSQDSTSGRAFF.

This clonotype occurred a few times. The chain combines TRBV9 with TRBJ2-3; D gene unclear. V gave up 3 bases and J gave up 0 bases, with 14 bases separating them. Germline V CDR1 and CDR2: SGDLS, YYNGEE. The CDR3 runs 16 residues. As DNA, the CDR3 is TGTGCCAGCAGCGGGCCGACGGGCCCTAGCACAGATACGCAGTATTTT. Residues: CASSGPTGPSTDTQYF.

The chain joins TRBV5-5 to TRBJ2-4; tentative D call: TRBD2 (5 bases). The CDR3 has 16 amino acids. V was trimmed by 4 bases and J by 8 bases, leaving 22 bases between them. The germline V gene encodes CDR1 SGHKS and CDR2 YYEKEE (reference sequence). CDR3 sequence: CASSIPFQEDRDIQYF. The CDR3 DNA reads TGTGCCAGCAGCATCCCGTTCCAGGAGGATCGGGACATTCAGTACTTC.

The chain combines TRBV7-8 with TRBJ2-4, with D possibly TRBD2 on 5 matching bases. The CDR3 sequence is 14 residues long. Germline V lookup: CDR1 SGHVS, CDR2 FQNEAQ. Trimming left V 1 base short and J 7 bases short, with 11 bases between. The CDR3 reads CASSLGGRRNIQYF. The CDR3 DNA reads as TGTGCCAGCAGCTTAGGCGGACGGAGGAACATTCAGTACTTC.

This chain uses TRBV11-2 with TRBJ2-2, with D possibly TRBD1 on 5 matching bases. The germline gives CDR1 SGHAT, CDR2 FQNNGV. This CDR3 has 14 amino acids. V lost 3 bases and J 6 bases, leaving 11 bases between the germline ends. As DNA, the CDR3 is TGTGCCAGCAGCTTGGGGCCGGAATCCGGGGAGCTGTTTTTT. It codes for CASSLGPESGELFF.

V gene TRBV4-2 combines with J gene TRBJ2-1; D is undetermined. The V end was cut by 1 base, the J end by 8 bases, with 6 bases between. This CDR3 has 12 residues. The germline gives CDR1 LGHNA, CDR2 YNFKEQ. In DNA form, the CDR3 reads TGTGCCAGCAGCCAAGTCGGCGATGAGCAGTTCTTC. Residues: CASSQVGDEQFF.

V is TRBV28 and J is TRBJ2-7; D remains ambiguous. The CDR3 runs to 15 residues. Trimming took off 4 bases at V and 4 bases at J, with 17 bases between the two ends. The germline CDR1 and CDR2 sequences are MDHEN and SYDVKM. The chain's CDR3 is CASSSPPGTGYEQYV. CDR3 sequence (DNA): TGTGCCAGCAGTTCCCCCCCAGGCACTGGGTACGAGCAGTACGTC.